The 21 T cell receptor beta chains below all came from one sample that was sequenced in a study of blood T cells in healthy people across ages. The authors ran a second PCR of 7 to 11 cycles using a sample-barcoded 5' primer and a J-beta primer mix. Via MiXCR, TCRdb re-called the 5' RACE reads, giving one row per CDR3 protein. The table has 1.2 million to 1.5 million distinct CDR3 sequences, approximately 40% seen once. Sequencing used blood. These receptors came from a woman aged 18-29 years in good health.

This clonotype appeared a few times. The rearrangement joins TRBV2 to TRBJ2-1; weak D call: TRBD1 (7 bases). V shed 3 bases and J shed 3 bases, with 12 bases lying between them. The CDR3 runs to 15 residues. CDR1 is SNHLY, CDR2 FYNNEI, per germline. CDR3 sequence: CASSEEGTDYNEQFF. The CDR3 coding sequence is TGTGCCAGCAGTGAGGAGGGGACAGACTACAATGAGCAGTTCTTC.

The table lists this clonotype with a few counts. The V call is TRBV7-2, the J call TRBJ1-5; 7 bases are a match to TRBD1. CDR1 and CDR2 (germline): SGHTA, FQGNSA. Germline trimming cut 5 bases from V and 6 bases from J; bases unmatched to any gene: 7. The CDR3 has 14 residues. CDR3 residues: CASSTQGGSQPQHF. CDR3 sequence (DNA): TGTGCCAGCAGCACCCAGGGGGGGAGTCAGCCCCAGCATTTT.

The V call is TRBV20-1, the J call TRBJ1-5; TRBD1 is a possible D gene (5 bases). Germline V gene data show CDR1 as DFQATT and CDR2 as SNEGSKA (reference sequence). Trimming stripped 0 bases from V and 0 bases from J, with 12 bases between. The CDR3 length is 16 residues. The CDR3 region has the DNA TGCAGTGCTAGAGATGGAGGGGCATATAGCAATCAGCCCCAGCATTTT. Amino acids: CSARDGGAYSNQPQHF.

The chain is built from TRBV5-1 and TRBJ1-1; no clear D gene. Germline-derived CDR1 and CDR2 are SGHRS and YFSETQ. The length of the CDR3 is 14 residues. Trimming stripped 4 bases from V and 6 bases from J, with 16 bases between. The CDR3 region has the DNA TGCGCCAGCAGCCCGAAAGGACGGAGCCCTGAAGCTTTCTTT. Amino acid sequence: CASSPKGRSPEAFF.

This chain connects TRBV6-5 to TRBJ2-3; maybe TRBD2 (6 bases). The CDR3 contains 15 residues. Germline lookup yields CDR1 MNHEY and CDR2 SVGAGI. Trimming took off 7 bases at V and 2 bases at J, with 16 bases between the two ends. The CDR3 loop reads CASISSLAATDTQYF. CDR3 DNA: TGTGCCAGCATCTCCTCCTTAGCGGCCACAGATACGCAGTATTTT.

In its sample, this clonotype was seen a few times. The chain employs TRBV12-3 or TRBV12-4 and TRBJ1-6; possibly TRBD1 for D (5 bases). V lost 6 bases and J lost 0, with 12 bases in between. This CDR3 is built from 16 residues. The CDR3 DNA sequence: TGTGCCAGCAGCCGGGACCTGAGCTCCTATAATTCACCCCTCCACTTT. Translated, it gives CASSRDLSSYNSPLHF.

V is TRBV14 and J is TRBJ2-4, with a tentative D call TRBD1 (6 bases). This CDR3 spans 12 amino acids. Germline values: CDR1 SGHDN, CDR2 FVKESK. Trimming left V 5 bases short and J 13 bases short, with 15 bases between. The CDR3 here is CASSARGREQYF. The CDR3 nucleotides are TGTGCCAGCAGCGCCAGGGGTAGGGAGCAGTACTTC.

The chain has TRBV5-1 and TRBJ2-1, with 7 nucleotides matching TRBD1. The J call may be mistaken, given a closer DNA end match to TRBJ2-7. CDR1 and CDR2 (germline): SGHRS, YFSETQ. The length of the CDR3 is 15 residues. CDR3 sequence reads: CASSSGRQGYNEQYF. CDR3 DNA: TGCGCCAGCAGCTCGGGAAGACAGGGCTACAATGAGCAGTACTTC.

This rearrangement joins TRBV10-3 to TRBJ2-1; 8 bases map to TRBD2. There are 12 residues in the CDR3. Germline CDR1 ENHRY, CDR2 SYGVKD. V lost 6 bases and J lost 9; bases outside the gene matches: 4. The CDR3 sequence: CAIRSGGGEQFF. As DNA, the CDR3 is TGTGCCATCAGATCGGGGGGGGGTGAGCAGTTCTTC.

J is TRBJ2-2 and V is TRBV20-1; TRBD2 matches 12 bases. Germline V lookup: CDR1 DFQATT, CDR2 SNEGSKA (reference sequence). V was clipped by 0 bases and J by 5 bases; unmatched bases: 1. The length of the CDR3 is 15 residues. CDR3 DNA: TGCAGTGCTAGAGATACTAGCGGGGGGACCGGGGAGCTGTTTTTT. It translates to CSARDTSGGTGELFF.

As to this clonotype: The junction and the germline gene differ at one end; a read error may be behind it. V and J are TRBV6-4 and TRBJ2-2; D is uncertain. CDR1 and CDR2 from the germline V gene are MRHNA and SNTAGT. CDR3 length: 12 residues. CDR3 in amino acids: CATSLPGGELFF. Here the CDR3 DNA reads TGTGCCACCAGTCTTCCGGGCGGGGAGCTGTTTTTT.

The genes are TRBV10-3 and TRBJ2-2; D gene uncertain. The CDR3 runs 15 residues. The germline V gene has CDR1 ENHRY and CDR2 SYGVKD. V lost 0 bases and J lost 1, with 6 bases in between. The CDR3 loop is CAISESAQNTGELFF. CDR3 in DNA: TGTGCCATCAGTGAGTCGGCTCAGAACACCGGGGAGCTGTTTTTT.

The chain joins TRBV12-3 or TRBV12-4 to TRBJ2-3, with TRBD2 matching 8 bases. CDR3 length: 16 residues. V gave up 7 bases and J gave up 3 bases; unmatched junction bases: 12. CDR3 protein: CASTSFRGGQTDTQYF. CDR3 nucleotide sequence: TGTGCCAGCACCTCCTTCCGGGGGGGCCAGACAGATACGCAGTATTTT.

Concerning this clonotype itself: Being one base from a much bigger clone, this may be a read error. The CDR3 region is CSAGHEYNEQFF. The CDR3 region has the DNA TGCAGTGCTGGACACGAGTACAATGAGCAGTTCTTC. The V call is TRBV20-1, the J call TRBJ2-1; the D gene is possibly TRBD1 (5 bases). V lost 5 bases and J 4 bases, leaving 9 bases between the germline ends. CDR3 length: 12 residues. In germline, CDR1 is DFQATT, CDR2 SNEGSKA (reference sequence).

This chain connects TRBV5-1 to TRBJ2-5; 10 bases are shared with TRBD2. CDR3 length: 17 amino acids. The V and J ends lost 4 bases and 4 bases, in that order; junction bases with no gene match: 13. Germline V gene sequence: CDR1 SGHRS, CDR2 YFSETQ. The CDR3 DNA reads TGCGCCAGCAGCCCGATGACTGGACTAGCGGTCGGAGAGACCCAGTACTTC. Amino acid sequence: CASSPMTGLAVGETQYF.

The table lists this clonotype with a few counts. J is TRBJ1-4 and V is TRBV11-2; D is unclear. Trimming stripped 5 bases from V and 1 base from J, with 11 bases between. Germline lookup yields CDR1 SGHAT and CDR2 FQNNGV. This CDR3 is built from 15 residues. The CDR3: CASSPGPGTNEKLFF. In DNA, the CDR3 is TGTGCCAGCAGCCCCGGCCCGGGAACTAATGAAAAACTGTTTTTT.

The chain couples TRBV20-1 to TRBJ1-4; 9 bases match TRBD1. Unmatched junction bases numbered 2, after V lost 5 bases and J lost 4 bases. The CDR3 runs to 13 residues. Germline CDR1 is DFQATT and CDR2 is SNEGSKA (reference sequence). The CDR3 here is CSAPGQGNEKLFF. The CDR3 DNA follows: TGCAGTGCTCCGGGACAGGGTAATGAAAAACTGTTTTTT.

The chain has TRBV9 and TRBJ2-1, with D possibly TRBD2 on 7 matching bases. Germline CDR1 reads SGDLS; CDR2 reads YYNGEE. Trimming took off 4 bases at V and 0 bases at J, with 17 bases between the two ends. The CDR3 has 17 residues. CDR3 sequence (DNA): TGTGCCAGCAGCCTAAAGGGAGGGGGGGTCTCCTACAATGAGCAGTTCTTC. Protein: CASSLKGGGVSYNEQFF. The variable domain in full, with the rest retrieved from reference TRBV9 and TRBJ2-1, is DSGVTQTPKHLITATGQRVTLRCSPRSGDLSVYWYQQSLDQGLQFLIQYYNGEERAKGNILERFSAQQFPDLHSELNLSSLELGDSALYFCASSLKGGGVSYNEQFFGPGTRLTVL.

The genes are TRBV6-1 and TRBJ1-2; D perhaps matches TRBD1 (5 bases). The V and J ends lost 8 bases and 4 bases respectively, with 14 bases between them. This CDR3 region has 13 residues. Germline CDR1 reads MNHNS; CDR2 reads SASEGT. CDR3 in amino acids: CASAPSGGYGYTF. CDR3 DNA: TGTGCCAGCGCACCGAGTGGGGGCTATGGCTACACCTTC.

A few counts support this clonotype. This sequence joins TRBV4-2 and TRBJ2-7, with 11 bases fitting TRBD1. The CDR3 consists of 16 residues. Germline CDR1 LGHNA, CDR2 YNFKEQ. V shed 3 bases and J 3 bases; nucleotides not matched to a gene: 7. The DNA for the CDR3 is TGTGCCAGCAGCCAGGAGCCCGGGACAGGGGGCTACGAGCAGTACTTC. It is translated as CASSQEPGTGGYEQYF.

This clonotype occurred a few times. The chain carries TRBV28 and TRBJ2-3, with 11 bases identical to TRBD2. This CDR3 has 13 amino acids. Per the germline V gene, CDR1 is MDHEN and CDR2 is SYDVKM. The DNA for the CDR3 is TGTGTCGTTACTAGCGGGGGCAGAGATACGCAGTATTTT. Amino acid sequence: CVVTSGGRDTQYF.